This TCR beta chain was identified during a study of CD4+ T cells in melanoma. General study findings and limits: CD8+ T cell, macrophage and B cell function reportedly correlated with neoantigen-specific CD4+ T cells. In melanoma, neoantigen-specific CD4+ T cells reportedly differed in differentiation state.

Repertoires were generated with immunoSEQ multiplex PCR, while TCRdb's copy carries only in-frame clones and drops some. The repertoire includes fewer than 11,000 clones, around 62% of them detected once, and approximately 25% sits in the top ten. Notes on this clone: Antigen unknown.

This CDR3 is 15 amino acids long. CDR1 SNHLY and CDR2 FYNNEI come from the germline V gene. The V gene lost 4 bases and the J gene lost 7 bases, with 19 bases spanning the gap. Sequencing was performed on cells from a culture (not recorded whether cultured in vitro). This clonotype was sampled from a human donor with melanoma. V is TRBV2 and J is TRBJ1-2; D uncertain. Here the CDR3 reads CASSGLRGSEGGYTF. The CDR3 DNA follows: TGTGCCAGCAGTGGCCTTCGGGGTTCGGAGGGTGGCTACACCTTC.